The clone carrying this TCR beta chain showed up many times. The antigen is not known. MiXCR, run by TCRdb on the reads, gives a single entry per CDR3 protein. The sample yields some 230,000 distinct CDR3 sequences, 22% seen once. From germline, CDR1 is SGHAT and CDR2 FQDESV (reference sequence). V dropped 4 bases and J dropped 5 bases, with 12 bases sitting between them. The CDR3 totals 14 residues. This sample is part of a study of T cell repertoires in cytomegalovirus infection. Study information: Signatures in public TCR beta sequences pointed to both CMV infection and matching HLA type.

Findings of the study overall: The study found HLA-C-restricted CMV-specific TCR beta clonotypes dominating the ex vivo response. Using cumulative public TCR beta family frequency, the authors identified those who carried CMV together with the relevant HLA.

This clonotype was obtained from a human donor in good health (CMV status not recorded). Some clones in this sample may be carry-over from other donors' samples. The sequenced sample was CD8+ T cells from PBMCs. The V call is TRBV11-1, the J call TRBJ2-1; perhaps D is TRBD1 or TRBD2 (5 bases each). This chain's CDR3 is CASSSYGAHNEQFF. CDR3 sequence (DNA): TGTGCCAGCAGCTCCTACGGGGCCCACAATGAGCAGTTCTTC.